This T cell receptor (beta chain) was sequenced during a study of cytomegalovirus exposure and HLA in healthy donors. The overall study: The approximately 120 validation repertoires were reported in a later analysis to have been generated on the same platform as the roughly 670 first-cohort repertoires.

This clone occurred once. Its antigen remains unknown. V shed 5 bases and J 2 bases; nucleotides not matched to a gene: 13. The germline V gene encodes CDR1 KGHSH and CDR2 LQKENI. This CDR3 is 18 amino acids long. Study-level findings and limits: Specificity of a few CMV-associated chains for CMV antigens was verified in vitro. Accounts indicate the classifier identified cytomegalovirus status with strong specificity and sensitivity. Cytomegalovirus association was listed for 164 TCR beta chains.

Sequencing was performed with immunoSEQ multiplex PCR; in TCRdb, only in-frame clones are kept and a portion is missing. The sample carries approximately 160,000 clones, about 89% recorded once. The TCR originated in a woman younger than 35 in good health and CMV-seropositive. Sequences were obtained from PBMCs. The J gene is TRBJ1-5, the V gene TRBV18, with 9 bases matching TRBD1. The CDR3 here is CASSTGTGLFSGNQPQHF. For the CDR3, the DNA is TGTGCCAGCTCAACCGGGACAGGGTTGTTTTCGGGCAATCAGCCCCAGCATTTT. The full variable domain, completed using reference TRBV18 and TRBJ1-5, is NAGVMQNPRHLVRRRGQEARLRCSPMKGHSHVYWYRQLPEEGLKFMVYLQKENIIDESGMPKERFSAEFPKEGPSILRIQQVVRGDSAAYFCASSTGTGLFSGNQPQHFGDGTRLSIL.